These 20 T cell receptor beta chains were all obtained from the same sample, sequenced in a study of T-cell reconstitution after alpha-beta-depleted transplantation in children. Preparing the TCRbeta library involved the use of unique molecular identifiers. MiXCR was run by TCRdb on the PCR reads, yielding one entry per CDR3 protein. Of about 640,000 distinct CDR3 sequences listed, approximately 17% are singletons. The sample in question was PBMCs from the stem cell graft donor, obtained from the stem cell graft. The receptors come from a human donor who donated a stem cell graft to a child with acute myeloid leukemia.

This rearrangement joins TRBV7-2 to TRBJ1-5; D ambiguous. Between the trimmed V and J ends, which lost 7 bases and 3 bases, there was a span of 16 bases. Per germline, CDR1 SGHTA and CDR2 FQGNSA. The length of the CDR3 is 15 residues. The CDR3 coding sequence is TGTGCCAGCACCTTGGGGTCAGTCTCCAATCAGCCCCAGCATTTT. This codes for CASTLGSVSNQPQHF.

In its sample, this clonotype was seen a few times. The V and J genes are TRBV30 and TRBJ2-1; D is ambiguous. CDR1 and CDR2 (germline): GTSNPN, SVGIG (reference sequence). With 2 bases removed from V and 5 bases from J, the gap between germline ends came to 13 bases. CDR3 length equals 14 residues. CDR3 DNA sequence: TGTGCCTGGAGTCCTGATTTGAAAAACAATGAGCAGTTCTTC. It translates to CAWSPDLKNNEQFF.

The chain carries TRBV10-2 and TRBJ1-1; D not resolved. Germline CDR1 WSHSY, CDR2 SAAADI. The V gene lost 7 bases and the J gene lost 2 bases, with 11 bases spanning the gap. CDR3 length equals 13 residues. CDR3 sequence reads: CASTINSNTEAFF. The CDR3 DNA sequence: TGCGCCAGCACCATAAACTCTAACACTGAAGCTTTCTTT.

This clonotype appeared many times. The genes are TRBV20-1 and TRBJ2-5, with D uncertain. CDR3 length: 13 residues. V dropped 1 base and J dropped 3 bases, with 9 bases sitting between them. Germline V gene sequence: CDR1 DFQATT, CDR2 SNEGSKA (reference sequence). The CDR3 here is CSARGVVKETQYF. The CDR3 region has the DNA TGCAGTGCTAGAGGCGTGGTTAAAGAGACCCAGTACTTC.

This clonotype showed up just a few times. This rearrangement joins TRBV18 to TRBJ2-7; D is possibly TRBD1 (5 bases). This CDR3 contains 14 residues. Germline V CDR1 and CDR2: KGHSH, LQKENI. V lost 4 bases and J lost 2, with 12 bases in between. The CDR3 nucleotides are TGTGCCAGCTCACGCTTGGGGCAGCCCTACGAGCAGTACTTC. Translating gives CASSRLGQPYEQYF.

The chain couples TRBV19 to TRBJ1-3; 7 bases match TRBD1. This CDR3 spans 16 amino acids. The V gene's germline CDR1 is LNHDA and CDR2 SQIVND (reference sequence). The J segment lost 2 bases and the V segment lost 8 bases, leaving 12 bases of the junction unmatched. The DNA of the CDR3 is TGTGCCAGTTTAGGGACAAAGACAGGGACTGGAAACACCATATATTTT. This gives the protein CASLGTKTGTGNTIYF. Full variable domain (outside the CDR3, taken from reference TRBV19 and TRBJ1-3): DGGITQSPKYLFRKEGQNVTLSCEQNLNHDAMYWYRQDPGQGLRLIYYSQIVNDFQKGDIAEGYSVSREKKESFPLTVTSAQKNPTAFYLCASLGTKTGTGNTIYFGEGSWLTVV.

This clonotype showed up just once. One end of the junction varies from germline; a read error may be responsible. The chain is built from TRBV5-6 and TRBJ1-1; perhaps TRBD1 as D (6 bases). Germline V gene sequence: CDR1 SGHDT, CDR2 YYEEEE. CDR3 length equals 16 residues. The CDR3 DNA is TGTGACAGCGAGCGGTCAGGGGTTATTATGAACACTGAAGCTTTCTTT. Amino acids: CDSERSGVIMNTEAFF. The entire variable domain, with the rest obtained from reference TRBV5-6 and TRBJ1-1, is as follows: DAGVTQSPTHLIKTRGQQVTLRCSPKSGHDTVSWYQQALGQGPQFIFQYYEEEERQRGNFPDRFSGHQFPNYSSELNVNALLLGDSALYLCDSERSGVIMNTEAFFGQGTRLTVV.

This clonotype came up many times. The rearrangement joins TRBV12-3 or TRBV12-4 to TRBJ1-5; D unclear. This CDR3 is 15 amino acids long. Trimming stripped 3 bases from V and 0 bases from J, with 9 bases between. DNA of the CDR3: TGTGCCAGCAGTTTGGGCTCCCTTAGCAATCAGCCCCAGCATTTT. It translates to CASSLGSLSNQPQHF.

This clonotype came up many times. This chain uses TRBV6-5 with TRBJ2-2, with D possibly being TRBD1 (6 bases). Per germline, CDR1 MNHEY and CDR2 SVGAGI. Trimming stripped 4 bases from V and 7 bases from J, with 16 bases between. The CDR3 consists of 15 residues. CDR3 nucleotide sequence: TGTGCCAGCAGTTTGGGACAACAGCGGATCGGGGAGCTGTTTTTT. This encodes CASSLGQQRIGELFF.

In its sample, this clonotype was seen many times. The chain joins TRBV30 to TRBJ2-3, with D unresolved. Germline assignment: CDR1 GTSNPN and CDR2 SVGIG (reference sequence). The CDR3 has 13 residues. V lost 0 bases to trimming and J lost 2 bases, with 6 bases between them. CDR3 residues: CAWSVAFTDTQYF. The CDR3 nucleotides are TGTGCCTGGAGTGTAGCGTTCACAGATACGCAGTATTTT.

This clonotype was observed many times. The CDR3 loop is CSAQAGLEQPQHF. CDR3 DNA sequence: TGCAGTGCGCAGGCGGGGTTGGAGCAGCCCCAGCATTTT. The V and J genes are TRBV20-1 and TRBJ1-5; no definite D call. CDR3 length equals 13 residues. Germline assignment: CDR1 DFQATT and CDR2 SNEGSKA (reference sequence). Trimming pared 6 bases from V and 7 bases from J, leaving 16 bases between.

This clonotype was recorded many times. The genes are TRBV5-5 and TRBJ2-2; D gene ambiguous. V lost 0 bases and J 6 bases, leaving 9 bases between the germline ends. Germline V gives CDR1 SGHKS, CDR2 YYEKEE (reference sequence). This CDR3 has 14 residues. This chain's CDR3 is CASSLGPTAGELFF. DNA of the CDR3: TGTGCCAGCAGCTTGGGACCCACCGCCGGGGAGCTGTTTTTT.

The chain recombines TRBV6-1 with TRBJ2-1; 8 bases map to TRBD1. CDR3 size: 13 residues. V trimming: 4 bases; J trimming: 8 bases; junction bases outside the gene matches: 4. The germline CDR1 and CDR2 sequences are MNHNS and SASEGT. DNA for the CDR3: TGTGCCAGCAGTGGAGGACAGGGCCATGAGCAGTTCTTC. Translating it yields CASSGGQGHEQFF.

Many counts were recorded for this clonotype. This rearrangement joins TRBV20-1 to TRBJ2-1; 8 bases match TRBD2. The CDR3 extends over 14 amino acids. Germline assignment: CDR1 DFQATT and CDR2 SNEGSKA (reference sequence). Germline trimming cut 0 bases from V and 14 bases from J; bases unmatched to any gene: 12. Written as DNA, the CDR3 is TGCAGTGCTAGAGATTACGGTCGGGGGGGCGAGGAGTTCTTC. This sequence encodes CSARDYGRGGEEFF.

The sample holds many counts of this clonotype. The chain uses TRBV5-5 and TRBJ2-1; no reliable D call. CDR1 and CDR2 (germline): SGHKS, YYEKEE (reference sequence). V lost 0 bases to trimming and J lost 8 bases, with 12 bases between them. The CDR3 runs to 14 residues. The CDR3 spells CASSLVTNPHEQFF. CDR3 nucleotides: TGTGCCAGCAGCTTGGTAACCAATCCCCATGAGCAGTTCTTC.

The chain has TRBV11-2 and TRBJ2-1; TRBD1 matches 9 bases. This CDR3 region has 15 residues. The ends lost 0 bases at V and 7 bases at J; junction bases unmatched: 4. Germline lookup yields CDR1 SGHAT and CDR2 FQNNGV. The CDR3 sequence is CASSLEPGQGNEQFF. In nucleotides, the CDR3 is TGTGCCAGCAGCTTAGAACCCGGACAGGGGAATGAGCAGTTCTTC.

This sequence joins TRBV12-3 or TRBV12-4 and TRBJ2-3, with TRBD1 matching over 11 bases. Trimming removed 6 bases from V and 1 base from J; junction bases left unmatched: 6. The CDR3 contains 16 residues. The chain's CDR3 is CASRRTGGAGTDTQYF. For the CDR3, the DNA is TGTGCCAGCAGACGGACAGGGGGCGCGGGCACAGATACGCAGTATTTT.

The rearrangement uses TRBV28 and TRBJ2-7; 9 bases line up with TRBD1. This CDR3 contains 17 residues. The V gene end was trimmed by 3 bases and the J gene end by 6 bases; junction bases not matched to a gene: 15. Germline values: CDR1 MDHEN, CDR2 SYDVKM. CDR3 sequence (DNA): TGTGCCAGCAGTTTCGGGACAGGGTGGAGTTTGGGATCCGAGCAGTACTTC. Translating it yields CASSFGTGWSLGSEQYF.

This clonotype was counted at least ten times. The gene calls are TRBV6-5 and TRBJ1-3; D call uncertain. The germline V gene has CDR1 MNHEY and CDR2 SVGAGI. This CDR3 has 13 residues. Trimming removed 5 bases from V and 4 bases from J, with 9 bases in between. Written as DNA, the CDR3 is TGTGCCAGCAGTCTCGAGCTCGGAAACACCATATATTTT. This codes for CASSLELGNTIYF.

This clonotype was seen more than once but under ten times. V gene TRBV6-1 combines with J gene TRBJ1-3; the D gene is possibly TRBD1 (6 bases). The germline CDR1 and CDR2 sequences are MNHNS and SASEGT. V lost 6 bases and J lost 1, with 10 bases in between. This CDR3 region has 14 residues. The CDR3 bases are TGTGCCAGCAGAGCCGGGACATCTGGAAACACCATATATTTT. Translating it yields CASRAGTSGNTIYF.